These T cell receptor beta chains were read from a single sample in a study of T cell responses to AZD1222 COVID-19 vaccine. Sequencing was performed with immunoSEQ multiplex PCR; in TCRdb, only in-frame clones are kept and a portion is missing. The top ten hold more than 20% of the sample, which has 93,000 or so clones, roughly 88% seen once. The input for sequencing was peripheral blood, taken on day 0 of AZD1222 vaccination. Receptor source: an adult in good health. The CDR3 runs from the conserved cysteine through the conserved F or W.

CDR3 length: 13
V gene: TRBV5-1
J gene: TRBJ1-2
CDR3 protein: CASSLDPNYGYTF

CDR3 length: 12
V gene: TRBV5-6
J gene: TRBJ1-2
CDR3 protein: CASSIRQGGYTF

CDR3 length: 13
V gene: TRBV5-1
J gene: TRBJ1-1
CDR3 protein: CASSLASSDEAFF

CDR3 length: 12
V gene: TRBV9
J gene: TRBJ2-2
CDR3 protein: CASSPFTGELFF

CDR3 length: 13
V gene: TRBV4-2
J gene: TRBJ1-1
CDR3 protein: CASSQSQGKEAFF

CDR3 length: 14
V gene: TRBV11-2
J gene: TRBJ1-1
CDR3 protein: CASSKSVLGPEAFF

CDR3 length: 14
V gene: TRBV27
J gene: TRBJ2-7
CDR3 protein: CASSSPARVDEQYF

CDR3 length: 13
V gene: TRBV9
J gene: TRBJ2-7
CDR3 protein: CASSGQGAYEQYF

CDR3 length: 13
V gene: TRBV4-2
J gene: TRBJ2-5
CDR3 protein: CASSPGQRETQYF

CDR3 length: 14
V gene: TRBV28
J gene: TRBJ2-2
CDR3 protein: CASQGELYTGELFF

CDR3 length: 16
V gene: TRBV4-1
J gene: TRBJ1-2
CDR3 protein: CASSQDTGTAPYGYTF

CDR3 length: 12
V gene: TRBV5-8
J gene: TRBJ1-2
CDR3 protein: CASTLWAGGYTF

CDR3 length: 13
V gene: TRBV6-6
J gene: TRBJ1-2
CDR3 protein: CASSLTGIGGYTF

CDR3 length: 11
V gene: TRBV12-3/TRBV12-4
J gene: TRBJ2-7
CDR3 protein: CASSSGYEQYF

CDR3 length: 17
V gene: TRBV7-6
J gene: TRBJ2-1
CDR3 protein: CASSLAFGGSSYNEQFF

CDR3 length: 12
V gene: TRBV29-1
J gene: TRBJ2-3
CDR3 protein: CSVLVYADTQYF

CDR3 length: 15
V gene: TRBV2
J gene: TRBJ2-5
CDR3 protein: CASSELSGGIETQYF

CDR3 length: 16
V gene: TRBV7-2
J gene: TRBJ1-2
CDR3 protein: CASSPPDATGRYGYTF

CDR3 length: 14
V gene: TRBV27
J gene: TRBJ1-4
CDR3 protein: CASSLRGTNEKLFF

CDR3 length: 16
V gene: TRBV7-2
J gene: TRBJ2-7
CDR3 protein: CASSLDPAGVSYEQYF

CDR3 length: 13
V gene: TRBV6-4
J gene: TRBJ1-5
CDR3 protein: CASSDSSNQPQHF

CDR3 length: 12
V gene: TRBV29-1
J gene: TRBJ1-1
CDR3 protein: CSVEAGGREAFF

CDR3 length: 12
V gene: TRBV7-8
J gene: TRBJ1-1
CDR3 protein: CASSPRITEAFF

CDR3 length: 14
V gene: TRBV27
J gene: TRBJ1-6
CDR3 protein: CASSSAGSNSPLHF

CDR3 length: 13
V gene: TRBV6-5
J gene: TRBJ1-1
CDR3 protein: CASTHSSSTEAFF

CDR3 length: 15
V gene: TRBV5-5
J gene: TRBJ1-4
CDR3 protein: CASSLYQGTNEKLFF

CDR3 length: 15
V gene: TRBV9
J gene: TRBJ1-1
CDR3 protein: CASSVAGTAYTEAFF

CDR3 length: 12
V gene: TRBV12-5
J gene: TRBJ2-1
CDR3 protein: CASGALGGEQFF

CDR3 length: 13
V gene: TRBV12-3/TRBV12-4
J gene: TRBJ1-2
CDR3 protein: CASSSDRVYGYTF

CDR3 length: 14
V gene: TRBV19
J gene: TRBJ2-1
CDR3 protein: CASSSSISYNEQFF

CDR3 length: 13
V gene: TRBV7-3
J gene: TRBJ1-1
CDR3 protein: CASSAGGNTEAFF

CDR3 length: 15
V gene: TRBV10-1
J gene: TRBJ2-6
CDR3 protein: CASSDGGSGANVLTF

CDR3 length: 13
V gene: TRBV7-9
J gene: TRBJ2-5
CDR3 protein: CASSLSGVETQYF

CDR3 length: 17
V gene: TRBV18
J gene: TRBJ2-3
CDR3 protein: CASSPLGGKGFADTQYF

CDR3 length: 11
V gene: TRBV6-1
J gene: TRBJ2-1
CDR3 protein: CASAWEEEQFF

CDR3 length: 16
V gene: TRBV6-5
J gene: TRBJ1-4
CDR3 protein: CASSYSMVGAGEKLFF

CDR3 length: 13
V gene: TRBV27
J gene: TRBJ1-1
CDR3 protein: CASSFSGSAEAFF

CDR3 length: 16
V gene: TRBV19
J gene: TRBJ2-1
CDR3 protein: CASSINAFSSYNEQFF

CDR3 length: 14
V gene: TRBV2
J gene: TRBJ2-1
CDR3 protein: CASGMLAANNEQFF

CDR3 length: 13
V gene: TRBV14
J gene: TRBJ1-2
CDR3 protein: CASSQFVRYGYTF

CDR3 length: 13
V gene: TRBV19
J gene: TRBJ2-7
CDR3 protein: CASSWTASYEQYF

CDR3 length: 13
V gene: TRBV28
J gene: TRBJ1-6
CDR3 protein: CASRQGANSPLHF